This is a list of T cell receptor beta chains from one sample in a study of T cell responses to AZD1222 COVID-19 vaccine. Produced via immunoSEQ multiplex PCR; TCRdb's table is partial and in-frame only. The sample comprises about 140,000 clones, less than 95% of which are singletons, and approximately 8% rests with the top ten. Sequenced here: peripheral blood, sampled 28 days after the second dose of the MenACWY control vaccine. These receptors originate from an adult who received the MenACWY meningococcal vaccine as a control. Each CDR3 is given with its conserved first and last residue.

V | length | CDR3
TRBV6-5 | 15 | CASRYLSGSRYEQYF
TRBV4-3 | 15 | CASSQGASGRYEQYF
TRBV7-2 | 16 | CASSPAGAGGFGEQYF
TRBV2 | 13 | CASSETTAMLQYF
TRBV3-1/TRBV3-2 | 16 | CASSQGGGVRPDTQYF
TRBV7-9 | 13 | CASSLDTNYGYTF
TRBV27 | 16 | CASSGNYRGITDTQYF
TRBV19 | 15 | CASSMGTGYGNGYTF
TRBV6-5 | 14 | CASSSRQGGEKLFF
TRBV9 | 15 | CASSYGLASYNEQFF
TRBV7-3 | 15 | CASSVAGTSGETQYF
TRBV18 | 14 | CASSPEGANSPLHF
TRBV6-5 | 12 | CASSYRGYEQYF
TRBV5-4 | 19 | CASSPPASGSIWSYNEQFF
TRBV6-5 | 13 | CASRPGQRETQYF
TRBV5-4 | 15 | CASSLGGKYTGELFF
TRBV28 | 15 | CASSGTGFSTDTQYF
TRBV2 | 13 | CASSQGPAGGYTF
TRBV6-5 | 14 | CASRVRGITDTQYF
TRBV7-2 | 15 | CASRTGQGSFHEQYF
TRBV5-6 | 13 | CASSLGAEVWQYF
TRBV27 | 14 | CASSPGTSYNEQFF
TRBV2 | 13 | CASAGGVGEKLFF
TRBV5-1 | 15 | CASSLGTGGYTEAFF
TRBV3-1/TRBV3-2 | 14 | CASSPGIGTGELFF
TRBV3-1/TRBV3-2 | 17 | CASSHNSGGSYTDTQYF
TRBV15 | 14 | CATSREGSNQPQHF